Listed below are T cell receptor beta chains from one sample, sequenced in a study of technical replicates of blood from four donors. Only in-frame clones appear in the TCRdb table, and some are missing; sequencing was by immunoSEQ multiplex PCR. The table includes 75,000 to 90,000 clones, roughly 91% detected once. The specimen was T cells isolated from PBMCs. Receptors were obtained from a human donor in good health. The CDR3 runs from the conserved cysteine through the conserved F or W. The D gene is left open where the match is weak.

d_call: TRBD2
j_call: TRBJ2-1
v_call: TRBV7-2
cdr3_nt: TGTGCCAGCAGCCAAACACTAGCGCGGAACTACAATGAGCAGTTCTTC
cdr3_aa: CASSQTLARNYNEQFF

d_call: TRBD2
j_call: TRBJ2-7
v_call: TRBV5-6
cdr3_nt: TGTGCCAGCAGCTACCTAGAGCGGGAGGACGAGCAGTACTTC
cdr3_aa: CASSYLEREDEQYF

d_call: TRBD1
j_call: TRBJ1-1
v_call: TRBV11-3
cdr3_nt: TGTGCCAGCACCCTTTACAGGGGGAGGGATCTGATGAACACTGAAGCTTTCTTT
cdr3_aa: CASTLYRGRDLMNTEAFF

d_call: .
j_call: TRBJ1-2
v_call: TRBV25-1
cdr3_nt: TGTGCCAGCAGTGAGGCCGGGGGAAACTATGGCTACACCTTC
cdr3_aa: CASSEAGGNYGYTF

d_call: TRBD1
j_call: TRBJ2-1
v_call: TRBV2
cdr3_nt: TGTGCCAGCAGCCGGGACAGGGGGAGAACTTACAATGAGCAGTTCTTC
cdr3_aa: CASSRDRGRTYNEQFF

d_call: .
j_call: TRBJ2-5
v_call: TRBV9
cdr3_nt: TGTGCCAGCAGCGAAAGCGCTCGTTTAGAGACCCAGTACTTC
cdr3_aa: CASSESARLETQYF

d_call: TRBD2
j_call: TRBJ2-7
v_call: TRBV15
cdr3_nt: TGTGCCACCAGCAGAACACTAGCGGGAGTTCGCGAGCAGTACTTC
cdr3_aa: CATSRTLAGVREQYF

d_call: TRBD2
j_call: TRBJ2-1
v_call: TRBV9
cdr3_nt: TGTGCCAGCAGCCCGAGACTAGCGGGAGTCTACAATGAGCAGTTCTTC
cdr3_aa: CASSPRLAGVYNEQFF

d_call: TRBD1
j_call: TRBJ1-3
v_call: TRBV7-2
cdr3_nt: TGTGCCAGCAGCTTAACAGGGACAGCTGGAAACACCATATATTTT
cdr3_aa: CASSLTGTAGNTIYF

d_call: .
j_call: TRBJ1-3
v_call: TRBV7-2
cdr3_nt: TGTGCCAGCAGCTTAAAATTAGCGGGAAACACCATATATTTT
cdr3_aa: CASSLKLAGNTIYF

d_call: .
j_call: TRBJ1-1
v_call: TRBV2
cdr3_nt: TGTGCCAGCAGTACAGAGAACACTGAAGCTTTCTTT
cdr3_aa: CASSTENTEAFF

d_call: .
j_call: TRBJ2-7
v_call: TRBV7-3
cdr3_nt: TGTGCCAGCAGCTTAACGGGACTCACTTTGGGGGAGCAGTACTTC
cdr3_aa: CASSLTGLTLGEQYF

d_call: TRBD1
j_call: TRBJ1-1
v_call: TRBV27
cdr3_nt: TGTGCCAGCAGTTCTAATCTCAGGACAGGGGGCACTGAAGCTTTCTTT
cdr3_aa: CASSSNLRTGGTEAFF

d_call: .
j_call: TRBJ2-2
v_call: TRBV15
cdr3_nt: TGTGCCACCAGCGTAGAGCATAACACCGGGGAGCTGTTTTTT
cdr3_aa: CATSVEHNTGELFF

d_call: TRBD1
j_call: TRBJ1-4
v_call: TRBV6-1
cdr3_nt: TGTGCCAGCAGTACAGGGGTCAAACTGTTTTTT
cdr3_aa: CASSTGVKLFF